These 2 T cell receptor beta chains originate from one sample sequenced in a study of T cell repertoires in cytomegalovirus infection. These receptors' antigens are unknown. Each CDR3 protein gets one entry after TCRdb re-called the reads with MiXCR. The sample carries 200,000 to 250,000 distinct CDR3 sequences, roughly 34% recorded once. Sequenced material: CD8+ T cells from cultured PBMCs, taken from culture after CMV antigen stimulation. The receptors here all came from a human donor in good health (CMV status not recorded). Some clones in this sample may be carry-over from other donors' samples.

This clonotype was found many times. The CDR3 spells CSARVEGRAVNEQFF. The CDR3 DNA reads TGCAGTGCTAGAGTCGAGGGGAGGGCGGTGAATGAGCAGTTCTTC. The rearrangement uses TRBV20-1 and TRBJ2-1; 7 nucleotides match TRBD2. Trimming removed 1 base from V and 7 bases from J; junction bases left unmatched: 10. CDR1 and CDR2 from the germline V gene are DFQATT and SNEGSKA (reference sequence). The CDR3 spans 15 residues.

The J gene is TRBJ1-2, the V gene TRBV7-9; D is undetermined. Per the germline V gene, CDR1 is SEHNR and CDR2 is FQNEAQ (reference sequence). The V and J ends lost 8 bases and 2 bases respectively, with 12 bases between them. There are 13 residues in the CDR3. This CDR3 reads CASLGGRNYGYTF. For the CDR3, the DNA is TGTGCCAGCCTCGGAGGTCGAAACTATGGCTACACCTTC.